The 17 T cell receptor beta chains reported below all come from one sample, sequenced in a study of control samples from healthy donors and cancer patients. The data were produced by immunoSEQ multiplex PCR, yet TCRdb's version contains in-frame clones alone and is incomplete. The sample lists around 70,000 clones, about 83% occurring once. The sequenced sample consisted of blood. Every receptor here comes from a man between 60 and 75 years old in good health.

The chain uses TRBV30 and TRBJ1-4, with D maybe TRBD1 (5 bases). Looked up from germline, CDR1 is GTSNPN and CDR2 is SVGIG (reference sequence). The CDR3 has 16 residues. The V end was cut by 2 bases, the J end by 3 bases, with 16 bases between. The CDR3 here is CAWSRGQGVANEKLFF. CDR3 DNA sequence: TGTGCCTGGAGTAGGGGTCAGGGTGTCGCTAATGAAAAACTGTTTTTT.

The chain joins TRBV6-1 to TRBJ2-5; 10 bases fit TRBD1. CDR3 length equals 15 residues. Losses at the gene ends were 1 base for V and 5 bases for J; bases not matched to a gene: 4. Germline lookup yields CDR1 MNHNS and CDR2 SASEGT. The CDR3 DNA reads TGTGCCAGCAGTGAAGGGGACAGGGGATATGAGACCCAGTACTTC. It specifies CASSEGDRGYETQYF.

The chain carries TRBV6-6 and TRBJ2-6; no definite D call. The CDR3 loop spans 14 amino acids. Trimming removed 2 bases from V and 2 bases from J, with 4 bases in between. CDR1 is MNHNY and CDR2 is SVGAGI in the germline V gene (reference sequence). Here the CDR3 DNA reads TGTGCCAGCAGTTACAGGGCTGGGGCCAACGTCCTGACTTTC. Translated: CASSYRAGANVLTF.

V usage is TRBV9 and J usage is TRBJ2-1; D ambiguous. V was clipped by 6 bases and J by 9 bases, with 16 bases between them. Germline CDR1 SGDLS, CDR2 YYNGEE. The CDR3 has 13 residues. The CDR3 here is CASKNSSWGEQFF. CDR3 in DNA: TGTGCCAGCAAAAATTCGAGCTGGGGTGAGCAGTTCTTC.

The chain carries TRBV19 and TRBJ2-7; D is uncertain. The V gene's germline CDR1 is LNHDA and CDR2 SQIVND (reference sequence). This CDR3 is built from 14 residues. Trimming left V 5 bases short and J 1 base short, with 12 bases between. The CDR3 coding sequence is TGTGCCAGTAGTCTACCAGGCGCTTCCTACGAGCAGTACTTC. It yields the protein CASSLPGASYEQYF. Combining the CDR3 with reference TRBV19 and TRBJ2-7 gives the whole variable domain DGGITQSPKYLFRKEGQNVTLSCEQNLNHDAMYWYRQDPGQGLRLIYYSQIVNDFQKGDIAEGYSVSREKKESFPLTVTSAQKNPTAFYLCASSLPGASYEQYFGPGTRLTVT.

This rearrangement joins TRBV3-1 (or the pseudogene TRBV3-2) to TRBJ2-1; D might be TRBD1 (6 bases). The V and J ends lost 1 base and 3 bases respectively, with 13 bases between them. Germline V CDR1 and CDR2: LGHDT, YNNKEL (reference sequence). The CDR3 sequence is 16 residues long. The CDR3 sequence: CASSQGGPNIYNEQFF. CDR3 coding DNA: TGTGCCAGCAGCCAAGGGGGGCCAAATATCTACAATGAGCAGTTCTTC.

This chain connects TRBV9 to TRBJ1-1; D is perhaps TRBD1 (6 bases). Trimming stripped 4 bases from V and 2 bases from J, with 18 bases between. Germline CDR1 is SGDLS and CDR2 is YYNGEE. The CDR3 spans 16 residues. The CDR3 spells CASSPRGGRGNTEAFF. In DNA form, the CDR3 reads TGTGCCAGCAGCCCAAGGGGGGGCAGGGGAAACACTGAAGCTTTCTTT.

This clone came up once. The chain uses TRBV6-5 and TRBJ2-2; TRBD2 might be the D (7 bases). Germline V gene data show CDR1 as MNHEY and CDR2 as SVGAGI. This CDR3 is built from 14 residues. Trimming removed 8 bases at V and 4 bases at J, with 14 bases between. CDR3 in DNA: TGTGCCAGCGAACTCGGGGGGCTCACCGGGGAGCTGTTTTTT. Protein sequence: CASELGGLTGELFF.

The chain has TRBV4-2 and TRBJ2-7; 10 nucleotides agree with TRBD2. Germline V CDR1 and CDR2: LGHNA, YNFKEQ. This CDR3 comprises 16 residues. The ends lost 4 bases at V and 6 bases at J; junction bases unmatched: 12. CDR3 in amino acids: CASSRVGEREGREQYF. The CDR3 region has the DNA TGTGCCAGCAGCCGAGTAGGTGAGCGGGAGGGCCGCGAGCAGTACTTC.

The CDR3 loop reads CASSYPDRRPHHEQFF. The CDR3 bases are TGTGCCAGCAGTTACCCGGACAGGCGTCCCCACCATGAGCAGTTCTTC. The chain links TRBV6-2 or TRBV6-3 to TRBJ2-1, with 7 bases lining up with TRBD1. Trimming at V came to 2 bases and at J to 8 bases, leaving 12 bases not matched to a gene. The CDR3 sequence is 16 residues long. Germline values: CDR1 MNHEY, CDR2 SVGEGT.

J is TRBJ2-7 and V is TRBV10-3, with D possibly matching TRBD2 (5 bases). The CDR3 has 18 residues. V gave up 2 bases and J gave up 4 bases, with 24 bases separating them. Germline loops: CDR1 ENHRY, CDR2 SYGVKD. Here the CDR3 DNA reads TGTGCCATCAGTGAGGACGGTCGGGGTTTGGGCAAGCGATACGAGCAGTACTTC. Translation gives CAISEDGRGLGKRYEQYF.

The chain carries TRBV30 and TRBJ1-6; perhaps TRBD1 as D (6 bases). CDR1 GTSNPN and CDR2 SVGIG come from the germline V gene (reference sequence). The V and J ends lost 7 bases and 0 bases respectively, with 19 bases between them. CDR3 size: 17 residues. CDR3 sequence: CASSRDISSSYNSPLHF. The CDR3 nucleotides read TGTGCCTCGTCCCGGGACATCTCGAGCTCCTATAATTCACCCCTCCACTTT.

The V and J genes are TRBV7-9 and TRBJ2-1, with D maybe TRBD2 (6 bases). Germline CDR1 is SEHNR and CDR2 is FQNEAQ (reference sequence). The CDR3 has 16 residues. The ends were cut back, 5 bases at V and 0 bases at J, with 14 bases in the middle. The DNA of the CDR3 is TGTGCCAGCAGCCAAACTAGCACCTACTCCTACAATGAGCAGTTCTTC. Translation: CASSQTSTYSYNEQFF.

This chain uses TRBV7-9 with TRBJ2-3; D is perhaps TRBD2 (6 bases). The CDR3 runs 16 residues. V shed 4 bases and J shed 2 bases, with 16 bases lying between them. The germline V gene encodes CDR1 SEHNR and CDR2 FQNEAQ (reference sequence). The CDR3 sequence: CASSSIRRGFTDTQYF. CDR3 sequence (DNA): TGTGCCAGCAGCTCAATACGACGGGGGTTCACAGATACGCAGTATTTT.

The chain recombines TRBV4-2 with TRBJ2-5, with 8 bases that match TRBD2. The CDR3 covers 16 residues. Looked up from germline, CDR1 is LGHNA and CDR2 is YNFKEQ. The ends lost 4 bases at V and 0 bases at J; junction bases unmatched: 7. The CDR3 sequence: CASSRQERGNQETQYF. The CDR3 region has the DNA TGTGCCAGCAGCCGTCAAGAGCGGGGGAACCAAGAGACCCAGTACTTC.

This clone was counted once. CDR3 sequence reads: CASSIGGTSGEQYF. The DNA of the CDR3 is TGTGCCAGTAGTATAGGAGGTACCTCTGGCGAGCAGTACTTC. The rearrangement links TRBV19 to TRBJ2-7; D is undetermined. This CDR3 region has 14 residues. V lost 1 base, J lost 6 bases, and 13 bases lay in between. The germline V gene has CDR1 LNHDA and CDR2 SQIVND (reference sequence).

This clone was detected only a few times. The V and J genes are TRBV5-6 and TRBJ1-3, with D possibly being TRBD1 (5 bases). From germline, CDR1 is SGHDT and CDR2 YYEEEE. The CDR3 contains 17 residues. Deletions cut 0 bases from V and 4 bases from J, with 17 bases between. The CDR3, as DNA: TGTGCCAGCAGCTTGGCGGCTTCGGGGGGTCGAGGAAACACCATATATTTT. Encoded protein: CASSLAASGGRGNTIYF.